The 22 T cell receptor beta chains given below trace back to one sample, sequenced in a study of PD-L1 blockade in urothelial cancer. Here immunoSEQ multiplex PCR was the method, and the copy in TCRdb shows in-frame clones only, minus some. The sample yields tens of thousands of clones, roughly 87% seen once. Material: PBMCs, obtained around atezolizumab (anti-PD-L1) treatment. The receptors derive from a man aged 60-69 years with urothelial cancer.

The V call is TRBV28, the J call TRBJ1-1; a weak D match, TRBD1 (5 bases). The germline V gene has CDR1 MDHEN and CDR2 SYDVKM. This CDR3 region has 12 residues. V was shortened by 3 bases and J by 10 bases, with 12 bases between the two germline ends. The CDR3 DNA reads as TGTGCCAGCAGTTTGCGCGTGGGGGGAGCTTTCTTT. This sequence encodes CASSLRVGGAFF.

Points on this clone: This CDR3 is also generated by other DNA sequences in the sample. The chain recombines TRBV7-9 with TRBJ1-4; 10 positions agree with TRBD1. This CDR3 is 14 amino acids long. J lost 5 bases, V lost 5 bases, and 2 bases had no gene match. From germline, CDR1 is SEHNR and CDR2 FQNEAQ (reference sequence). CDR3 coding DNA: TGTGCCAGCAGCCTGGGACAGGGGAATGAAAAACTGTTTTTT. Translating it yields CASSLGQGNEKLFF.

This sequence joins TRBV7-2 and TRBJ2-5; TRBD2 matches 9 bases. Germline CDR1 SGHTA, CDR2 FQGNSA. The ends lost 1 base at V and 4 bases at J; junction bases unmatched: 4. This CDR3 has 15 amino acids. CDR3 region: CASSLGYSGGETQYF. CDR3 DNA: TGTGCCAGCAGCTTAGGTTATAGCGGGGGAGAGACCCAGTACTTC.

V gene TRBV27 combines with J gene TRBJ2-5; TRBD2 might be the D (7 bases). Germline V gene sequence: CDR1 MNHEY, CDR2 SMNVEV (reference sequence). V gave up 3 bases and J gave up 2 bases, with 19 bases separating them. There are 17 residues in the CDR3. The CDR3 DNA follows: TGTGCCAGCAGTTTCGTGCGCGGCGGGGGCTTTCAAGAGACCCAGTACTTC. Translation: CASSFVRGGGFQETQYF.

The rearrangement uses TRBV29-1 and TRBJ2-3; D uncertain. CDR3 length equals 12 residues. The V end lost 7 bases, the J end lost 4 bases, and 12 bases lay between the germline ends. The germline V gene has CDR1 SQVTM and CDR2 ANQGSEA. CDR3: CSASLRSDTQYF. CDR3 sequence (DNA): TGCAGCGCCTCCCTCCGTTCAGATACGCAGTATTTT.

The chain uses TRBV5-5 and TRBJ2-7; 7 bases map to TRBD2. Germline CDR1 and CDR2: SGHKS and YYEKEE (reference sequence). CDR3 length: 16 amino acids. Trimming removed 3 bases from V and 4 bases from J; junction bases left unmatched: 13. The CDR3 is CASSSQAGVPGYEQYF. CDR3 coding DNA: TGTGCCAGCAGCTCCCAGGCGGGGGTCCCAGGGTACGAGCAGTACTTC.

The J gene is TRBJ1-1, the V gene TRBV5-1; D might be TRBD1 (6 bases). The CDR3 loop spans 14 amino acids. Germline CDR1 and CDR2: SGHRS and YFSETQ. V dropped 4 bases and J dropped 1 base, with 11 bases sitting between them. This CDR3 is CASSPQTGNTEAFF. The CDR3 coding sequence is TGCGCCAGCAGCCCCCAGACAGGGAACACTGAAGCTTTCTTT. The complete variable domain, with remaining parts taken from reference TRBV5-1 and TRBJ1-1, reads KAGVTQTPRYLIKTRGQQVTLSCSPISGHRSVSWYQQTPGQGLQFLFEYFSETQRNKGNFPGRFSGRQFSNSRSEMNVSTLELGDSALYLCASSPQTGNTEAFFGQGTRLTVV.

The chain is built from TRBV5-6 and TRBJ2-5; 8 nucleotides match TRBD2. This CDR3 has 17 residues. V lost 3 bases to trimming and J lost 5 bases; unmatched junction nucleotides: 15. Germline V gives CDR1 SGHDT, CDR2 YYEEEE. The DNA for the CDR3 is TGTGCCAGCAGCTCGCACAGACCGGGACTAGGGTCTGAGACCCAGTACTTC. Translation gives CASSSHRPGLGSETQYF. Based on the CDR3 plus reference TRBV5-6 and TRBJ2-5, the full variable domain is DAGVTQSPTHLIKTRGQQVTLRCSPKSGHDTVSWYQQALGQGPQFIFQYYEEEERQRGNFPDRFSGHQFPNYSSELNVNALLLGDSALYLCASSSHRPGLGSETQYFGPGTRLLVL.

The genes are TRBV18 and TRBJ2-7; tentative D call: TRBD2 (6 bases). The CDR3 covers 12 residues. V was clipped by 0 bases and J by 7 bases, with 7 bases between them. Germline CDR1 reads KGHSH; CDR2 reads LQKENI. DNA for the CDR3: TGTGCCAGCTCACCACCCGGGGGAGAGCAGTACTTC. Its protein product is CASSPPGGEQYF. The full variable domain, its missing parts supplied by reference TRBV18 and TRBJ2-7, is NAGVMQNPRHLVRRRGQEARLRCSPMKGHSHVYWYRQLPEEGLKFMVYLQKENIIDESGMPKERFSAEFPKEGPSILRIQQVVRGDSAAYFCASSPPGGEQYFGPGTRLTVT.

The rearrangement links TRBV13 to TRBJ2-7; 10 nucleotides agree with TRBD2. Germline CDR1 and CDR2: PRHDT and FYEKMQ (reference sequence). V lost 3 bases and J lost 4; bases outside the gene matches: 6. This CDR3 spans 15 amino acids. The CDR3 DNA reads as TGTGCCAGCAGCTTCGCAGCGGGGGGGCCGTACGAGCAGTACTTC. This codes for CASSFAAGGPYEQYF.

The count of this clone is one. The V and J genes are TRBV19 and TRBJ1-4, with no clear D. The CDR3 sequence is 14 residues long. Germline V gene sequence: CDR1 LNHDA, CDR2 SQIVND (reference sequence). Deletions cut 8 bases from V and 0 bases from J, with 10 bases between. The CDR3 reads CASSRLPTNEKLFF. The CDR3 bases are TGTGCCAGTTCCCGACTCCCAACTAATGAAAAACTGTTTTTT.

V gene TRBV7-9 combines with J gene TRBJ2-5, with D unclear. This CDR3 has 13 residues. Germline V gives CDR1 SEHNR, CDR2 FQNEAQ (reference sequence). V was pared by 5 bases and J by 5 bases, with 12 bases between. The CDR3: CASSPPSLETQYF. The CDR3 DNA follows: TGTGCCAGCAGCCCCCCTAGTTTGGAGACCCAGTACTTC.

The chain is built from TRBV18 and TRBJ2-3; no reliable D call. The CDR3 has 14 amino acids. From germline, CDR1 is KGHSH and CDR2 LQKENI. Trimming stripped 0 bases from V and 4 bases from J, with 8 bases between. CDR3 amino acids: CASSPPVQADTQYF. Written as DNA, the CDR3 is TGTGCCAGCTCACCACCGGTTCAGGCAGATACGCAGTATTTT.

This clone was seen only once. This chain connects TRBV4-1 to TRBJ1-5, with 7 bases identical to TRBD1. Germline values: CDR1 MGHRA, CDR2 YSYEKL. The CDR3 consists of 15 residues. V lost 3 bases, J lost 7 bases, and 9 bases stayed unmatched. DNA for the CDR3: TGCGCCAGCAGCCAGGACCCAGGGGGGTCCCAGCCCCAGCATTTT. It codes for CASSQDPGGSQPQHF.

The DNA for the CDR3 is TGTGCCAGCAGTTACTCGCGGGGGGCCAGATACACTGAAGCTTTCTTT. This gives the protein CASSYSRGARYTEAFF. The chain recombines TRBV6-5 with TRBJ1-1, with a weak D call TRBD1 (6 bases). V was trimmed by 0 bases and J by 3 bases, leaving 14 bases between them. Germline-derived CDR1 and CDR2 are MNHEY and SVGAGI. CDR3 length: 16 residues.

The rearrangement uses TRBV15 and TRBJ2-2, with D tentatively TRBD1 (6 bases). The CDR3 runs 14 residues. V lost 0 bases and J 7 bases, leaving 9 bases between the germline ends. Germline loops: CDR1 LNHNV, CDR2 YYDKDF (reference sequence). The CDR3, as DNA: TGTGCCACCAGCAGAGACGGACAGAGCGGGGAGCTGTTTTTT. It specifies CATSRDGQSGELFF.

The sample holds one count of this clone. This rearrangement joins TRBV7-9 to TRBJ1-1; possibly TRBD1 for D (6 bases). This CDR3 comprises 16 residues. Germline V gene lookup returns CDR1 SEHNR and CDR2 FQNEAQ (reference sequence). With 5 bases removed from V and 2 bases from J, the gap between germline ends came to 18 bases. For the CDR3, the DNA is TGTGCCAGCAGCCGAGTACCCAGGGACACTAACACTGAAGCTTTCTTT. Translated: CASSRVPRDTNTEAFF.

This chain uses TRBV21-1 with TRBJ2-1; TRBD1 is taken as the D call from the table, unchecked against the DNA. TRBV21-1 corresponds to a pseudogene. The CDR3 runs 16 residues. Here the CDR3 DNA reads TGTGCCAGCAGCAAATGGGACAGGCGAGCCTACAATGAGCAGTTCTTC. Translated, it gives CASSKWDRRAYNEQFF.

The chain uses TRBV28 and TRBJ2-3; D uncertain. The CDR3 length is 12 residues. In germline, CDR1 is MDHEN, CDR2 SYDVKM. With 4 bases removed from V and 6 bases from J, the gap between germline ends came to 8 bases. The CDR3 DNA reads as TGTGCCAGCAGTTCCGGTCTGGATACGCAGTATTTT. Translated, it gives CASSSGLDTQYF. The full variable domain, rest sourced from reference TRBV28 and TRBJ2-3, is DVKVTQSSRYLVKRTGEKVFLECVQDMDHENMFWYRQDPGLGLRLIYFSYDVKMKEKGDIPEGYSVSREKKERFSLILESASTNQTSMYLCASSSGLDTQYFGPGTRLTVL.

The chain links TRBV7-6 to TRBJ2-7; 11 bases are shared with TRBD2. Germline V gives CDR1 SGHVS, CDR2 FNYEAQ. Trimming removed 4 bases from V and 0 bases from J; junction bases left unmatched: 2. The CDR3 loop spans 15 amino acids. The CDR3 region is CASSYLAGGSYEQYF. DNA for the CDR3: TGTGCCAGCAGCTATCTAGCGGGGGGCTCCTACGAGCAGTACTTC.

About this clone: A junction end diverges from the germline sequence, so it may reflect a read error. The J gene is TRBJ1-1, the V gene TRBV7-7, with 7 bases fitting TRBD1. Germline V gene lookup returns CDR1 SSHAT and CDR2 FNYEAQ (reference sequence). The CDR3 is made up of 18 amino acids. DNA of the CDR3: TGTGCTAGCAGCTTAGGGTGCGACAGGGAAGGGATCAACACTGAAGCTTTCTTT. Protein product: CASSLGCDREGINTEAFF.

The chain carries TRBV19 and TRBJ1-2; D gene unclear. There are 15 residues in the CDR3. Deletions cut 3 bases from V and 0 bases from J, with 11 bases between. Germline V gives CDR1 LNHDA, CDR2 SQIVND (reference sequence). The CDR3 DNA follows: TGTGCCAGTAGTATCGGTCTGAGGACTAACTATGGCTACACCTTC. It yields the protein CASSIGLRTNYGYTF.